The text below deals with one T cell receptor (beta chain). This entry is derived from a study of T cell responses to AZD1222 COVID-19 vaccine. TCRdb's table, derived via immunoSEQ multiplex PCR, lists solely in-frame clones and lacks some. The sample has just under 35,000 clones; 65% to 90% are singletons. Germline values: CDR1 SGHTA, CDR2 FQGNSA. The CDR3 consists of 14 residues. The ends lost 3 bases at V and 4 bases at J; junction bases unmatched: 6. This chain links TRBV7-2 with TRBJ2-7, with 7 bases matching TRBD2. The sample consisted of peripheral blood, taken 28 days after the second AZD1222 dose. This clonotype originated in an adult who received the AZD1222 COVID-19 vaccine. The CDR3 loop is CASSFGGGGYEQYF. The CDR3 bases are TGTGCCAGCAGCTTTGGCGGGGGAGGTTACGAGCAGTACTTC. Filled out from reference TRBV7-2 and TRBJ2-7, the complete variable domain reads GAGVSQSPSNKVTEKGKDVELRCDPISGHTALYWYRQSLGQGLEFLIYFQGNSAPDKSGLPSDRFSAERTGGSVSTLTIQRTQQEDSAVYLCASSFGGGGYEQYFGPGTRLTVT.